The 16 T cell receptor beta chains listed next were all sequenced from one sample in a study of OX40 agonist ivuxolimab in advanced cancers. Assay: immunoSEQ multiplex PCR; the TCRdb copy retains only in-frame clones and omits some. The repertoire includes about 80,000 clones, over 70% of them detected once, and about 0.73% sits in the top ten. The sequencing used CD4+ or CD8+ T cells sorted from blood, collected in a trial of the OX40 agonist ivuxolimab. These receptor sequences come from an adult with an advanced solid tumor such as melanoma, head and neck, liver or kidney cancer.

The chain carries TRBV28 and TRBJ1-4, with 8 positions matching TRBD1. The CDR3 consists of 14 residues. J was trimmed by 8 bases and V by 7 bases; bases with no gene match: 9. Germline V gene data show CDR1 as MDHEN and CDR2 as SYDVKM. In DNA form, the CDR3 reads TGTGCCAGCACCGAGACAGGGGTTGAAGAAAAACTGTTTTTT. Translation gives CASTETGVEEKLFF.

The CDR3 sequence: CASSPGLAGVKNIQYF. CDR3 nucleotides: TGTGCCAGCAGTCCAGGACTAGCGGGGGTCAAAAACATTCAGTACTTC. J is TRBJ2-4 and V is TRBV27; 13 nucleotides align to TRBD2. Trimming removed 5 bases from V and 3 bases from J; junction bases left unmatched: 4. The CDR3 length is 16 residues. The germline V gene encodes CDR1 MNHEY and CDR2 SMNVEV (reference sequence).

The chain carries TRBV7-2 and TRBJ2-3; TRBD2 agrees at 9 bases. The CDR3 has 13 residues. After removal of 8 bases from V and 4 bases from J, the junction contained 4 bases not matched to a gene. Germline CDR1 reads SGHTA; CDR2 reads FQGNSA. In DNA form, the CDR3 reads TGTGCCAGCTGCGTAGCGGGAGCAGATACGCAGTATTTT. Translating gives CASCVAGADTQYF.

CDR3 nucleotide sequence: TGTGCCAGCTCACTGACAGGGGGCACGGATGAGCAGTTCTTC. Translated, it gives CASSLTGGTDEQFF. This rearrangement joins TRBV18 to TRBJ2-1; the match to TRBD1 covers 10 bases. V gave up 4 bases and J gave up 8 bases; unmatched junction bases: 5. The length of the CDR3 is 14 residues. CDR1 and CDR2 from the germline V gene are KGHSH and LQKENI.

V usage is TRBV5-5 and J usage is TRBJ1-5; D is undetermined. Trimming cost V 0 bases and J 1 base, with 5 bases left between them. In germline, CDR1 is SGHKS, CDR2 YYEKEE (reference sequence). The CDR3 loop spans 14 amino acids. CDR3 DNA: TGTGCCAGCAGCTTGGTTTACAGCAATCAGCCCCAGCATTTT. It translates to CASSLVYSNQPQHF.

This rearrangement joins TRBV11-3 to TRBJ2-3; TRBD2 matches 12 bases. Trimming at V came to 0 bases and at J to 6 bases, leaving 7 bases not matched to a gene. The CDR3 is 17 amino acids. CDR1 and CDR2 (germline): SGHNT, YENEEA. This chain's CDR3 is CASSLDNELAGGDTQYF. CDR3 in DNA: TGTGCCAGCAGCTTAGATAACGAACTAGCGGGAGGTGATACGCAGTATTTT.

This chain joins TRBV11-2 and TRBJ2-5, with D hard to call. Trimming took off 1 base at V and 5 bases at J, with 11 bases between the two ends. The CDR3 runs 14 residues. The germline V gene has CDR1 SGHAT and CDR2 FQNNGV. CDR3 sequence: CASSLARYAETQYF. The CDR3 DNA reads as TGTGCCAGCAGCTTAGCCCGGTATGCGGAGACCCAGTACTTC.

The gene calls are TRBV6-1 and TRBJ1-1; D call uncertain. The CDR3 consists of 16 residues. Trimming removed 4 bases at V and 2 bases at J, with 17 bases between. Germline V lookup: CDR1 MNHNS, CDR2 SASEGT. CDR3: CASSVTFVATNTEAFF. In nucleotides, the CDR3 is TGTGCCAGCAGTGTCACGTTTGTGGCTACTAACACTGAAGCTTTCTTT.

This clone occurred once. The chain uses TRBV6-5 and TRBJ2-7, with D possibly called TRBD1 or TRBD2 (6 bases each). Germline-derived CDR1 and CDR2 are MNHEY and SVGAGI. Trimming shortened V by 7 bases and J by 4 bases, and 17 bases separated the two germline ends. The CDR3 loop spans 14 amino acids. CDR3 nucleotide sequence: TGTGCCAGCACCCCCGCGCGAGGGGGGTACGAGCAGTACTTC. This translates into CASTPARGGYEQYF.

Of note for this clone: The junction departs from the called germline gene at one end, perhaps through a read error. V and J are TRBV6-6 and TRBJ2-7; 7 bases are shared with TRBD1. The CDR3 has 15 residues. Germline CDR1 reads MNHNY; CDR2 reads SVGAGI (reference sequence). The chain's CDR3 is CASRYSGTDVAEQYF. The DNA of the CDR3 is TGTGCCAGCAGGTACTCCGGGACAGATGTCGCCGAGCAGTACTTC.

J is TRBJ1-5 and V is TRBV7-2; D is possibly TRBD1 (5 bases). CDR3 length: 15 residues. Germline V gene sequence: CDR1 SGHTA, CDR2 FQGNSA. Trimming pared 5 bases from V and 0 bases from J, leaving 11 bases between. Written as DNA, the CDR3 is TGTGCCAGCAGCCCTAACGGGGCTAGCAATCAGCCCCAGCATTTT. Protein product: CASSPNGASNQPQHF.

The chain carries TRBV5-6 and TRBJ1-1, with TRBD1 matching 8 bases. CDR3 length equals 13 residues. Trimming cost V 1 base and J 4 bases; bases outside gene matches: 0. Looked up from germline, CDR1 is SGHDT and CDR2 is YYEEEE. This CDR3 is CASSLTGGTEAFF. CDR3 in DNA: TGTGCCAGCAGCTTGACAGGGGGCACTGAAGCTTTCTTT. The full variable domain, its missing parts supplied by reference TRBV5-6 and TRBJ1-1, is DAGVTQSPTHLIKTRGQQVTLRCSPKSGHDTVSWYQQALGQGPQFIFQYYEEEERQRGNFPDRFSGHQFPNYSSELNVNALLLGDSALYLCASSLTGGTEAFFGQGTRLTVV.

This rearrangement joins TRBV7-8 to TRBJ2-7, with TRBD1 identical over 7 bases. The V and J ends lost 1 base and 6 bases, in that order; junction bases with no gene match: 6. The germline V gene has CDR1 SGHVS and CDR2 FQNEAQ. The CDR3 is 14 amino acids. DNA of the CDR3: TGTGCCAGCAGCTTAGACAGGGCAGGGGGCGAGCAGTACTTC. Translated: CASSLDRAGGEQYF.

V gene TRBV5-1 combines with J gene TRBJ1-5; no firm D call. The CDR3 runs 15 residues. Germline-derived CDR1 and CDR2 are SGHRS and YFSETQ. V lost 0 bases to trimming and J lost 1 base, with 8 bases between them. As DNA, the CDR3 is TGCGCCAGCAGCTTGGAAGGAGTAAGCAATCAGCCCCAGCATTTT. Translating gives CASSLEGVSNQPQHF.

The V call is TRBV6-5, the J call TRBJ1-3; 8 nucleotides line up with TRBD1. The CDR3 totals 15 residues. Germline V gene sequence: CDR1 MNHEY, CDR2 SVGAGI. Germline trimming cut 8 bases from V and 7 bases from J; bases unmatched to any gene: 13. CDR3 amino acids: CASGGRTGTGNTIYF. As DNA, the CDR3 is TGTGCCAGCGGGGGGAGAACCGGGACAGGCAACACCATATATTTT.

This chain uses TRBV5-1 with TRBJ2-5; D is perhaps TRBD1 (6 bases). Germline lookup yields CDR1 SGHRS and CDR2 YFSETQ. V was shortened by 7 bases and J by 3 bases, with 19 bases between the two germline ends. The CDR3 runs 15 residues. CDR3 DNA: TGCGCCAGCTACCGGGACAACAGAAACGAAGAGACCCAGTACTTC. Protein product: CASYRDNRNEETQYF.